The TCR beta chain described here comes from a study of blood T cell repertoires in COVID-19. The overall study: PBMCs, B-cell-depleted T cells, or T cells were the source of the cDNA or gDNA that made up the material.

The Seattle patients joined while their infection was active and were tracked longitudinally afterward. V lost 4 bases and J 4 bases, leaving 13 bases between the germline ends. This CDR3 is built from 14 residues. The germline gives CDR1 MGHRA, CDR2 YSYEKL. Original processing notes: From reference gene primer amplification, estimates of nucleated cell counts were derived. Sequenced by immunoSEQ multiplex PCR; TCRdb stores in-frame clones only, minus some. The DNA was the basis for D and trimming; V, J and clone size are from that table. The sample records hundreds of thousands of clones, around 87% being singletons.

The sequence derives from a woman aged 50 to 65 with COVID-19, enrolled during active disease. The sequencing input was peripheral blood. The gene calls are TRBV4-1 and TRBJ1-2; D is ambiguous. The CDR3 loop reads CASSPRLGGYGYTF. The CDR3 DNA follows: TGCGCCAGCAGCCCGCGCCTAGGAGGCTATGGCTACACCTTC.